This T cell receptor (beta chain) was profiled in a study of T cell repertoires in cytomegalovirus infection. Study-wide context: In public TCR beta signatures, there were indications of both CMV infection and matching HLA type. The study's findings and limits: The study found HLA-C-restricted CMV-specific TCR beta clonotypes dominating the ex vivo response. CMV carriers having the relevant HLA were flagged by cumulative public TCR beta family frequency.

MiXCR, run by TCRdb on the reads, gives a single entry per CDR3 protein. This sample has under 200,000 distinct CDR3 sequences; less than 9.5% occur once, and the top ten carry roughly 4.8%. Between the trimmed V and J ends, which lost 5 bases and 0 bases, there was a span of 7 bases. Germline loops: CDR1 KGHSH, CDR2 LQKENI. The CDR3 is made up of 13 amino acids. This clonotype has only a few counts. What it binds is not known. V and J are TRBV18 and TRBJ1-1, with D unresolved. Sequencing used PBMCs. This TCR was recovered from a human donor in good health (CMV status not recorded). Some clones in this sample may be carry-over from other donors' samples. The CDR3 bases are TGTGCCAGCTCAGAGTCCCTGAACACTGAAGCTTTCTTT. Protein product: CASSESLNTEAFF.